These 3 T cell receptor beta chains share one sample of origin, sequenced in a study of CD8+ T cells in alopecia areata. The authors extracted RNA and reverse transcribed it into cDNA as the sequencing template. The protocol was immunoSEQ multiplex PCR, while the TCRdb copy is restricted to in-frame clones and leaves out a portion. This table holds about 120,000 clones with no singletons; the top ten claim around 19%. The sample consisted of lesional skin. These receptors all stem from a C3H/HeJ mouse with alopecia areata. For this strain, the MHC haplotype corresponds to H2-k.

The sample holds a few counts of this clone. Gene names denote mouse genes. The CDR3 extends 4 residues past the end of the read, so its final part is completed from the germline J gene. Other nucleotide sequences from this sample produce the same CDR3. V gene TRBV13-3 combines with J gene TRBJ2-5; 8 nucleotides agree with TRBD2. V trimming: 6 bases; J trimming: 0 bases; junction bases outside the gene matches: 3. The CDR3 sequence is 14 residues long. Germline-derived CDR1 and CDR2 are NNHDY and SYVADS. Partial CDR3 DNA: TGTGCCAGCAACTGGGGGTCTAACCAAGAC. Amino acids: CASNWGSNQD. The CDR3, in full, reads CASNWGSNQDTQYF.

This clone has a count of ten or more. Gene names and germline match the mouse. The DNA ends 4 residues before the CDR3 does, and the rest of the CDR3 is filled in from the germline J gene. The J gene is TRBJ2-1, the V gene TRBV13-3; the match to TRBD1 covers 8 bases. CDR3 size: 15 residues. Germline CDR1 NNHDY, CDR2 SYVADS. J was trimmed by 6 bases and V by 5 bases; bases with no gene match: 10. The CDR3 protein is CASSHPGTGPAEQFF. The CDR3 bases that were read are TGTGCCAGCAGCCACCCCGGGACAGGCCCTGCT.

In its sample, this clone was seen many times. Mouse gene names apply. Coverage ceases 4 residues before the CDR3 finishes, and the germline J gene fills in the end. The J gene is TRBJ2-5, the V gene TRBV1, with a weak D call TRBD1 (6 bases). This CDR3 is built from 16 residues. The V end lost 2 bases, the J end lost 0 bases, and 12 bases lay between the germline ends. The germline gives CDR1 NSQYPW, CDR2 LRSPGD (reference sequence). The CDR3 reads CTCSAIRDNNQDTQYF. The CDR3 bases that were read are TGCACCTGCAGTGCAATTCGGGACAATAACCAAGAC.